Sequencing of this T cell receptor (beta chain) was carried out in a study of shared clonotypes between healthy human individuals. This table comes from immunoSEQ multiplex PCR, and its TCRdb copy is limited to in-frame clones, with some not included. This table has 500,000 or so clones, around 95% appearing once. Trimming shortened V by 6 bases and J by 5 bases, and 20 bases separated the two germline ends. CDR1 is MRHNA, CDR2 SNTAGT, per germline. The CDR3 is 15 residues long. This clone was counted once. Sequences were obtained from naive CD4+ T cells sorted from blood. The sample's subset: CD45RA+ positively selected. The source of this sequence is a woman aged 25 to 45 in good health. This chain uses TRBV6-4 with TRBJ2-7; D is undetermined. CDR3 region: CASRPQRTMGNEQYF. The CDR3 DNA reads TGTGCCAGCAGACCTCAGAGGACCATGGGGAACGAGCAGTACTTC.